This entry describes one T cell receptor (beta chain). Antigen unknown. Measured with immunoSEQ multiplex PCR; TCRdb has only the in-frame clones, and not every one. Among some 100,000 clones listed, roughly 84% were seen once. This sample was included in a study of T cell responses to AZD1222 COVID-19 vaccine. Whole-study results and caveats: Researchers took repertoire samples only after the peak T cell response had come. Just a handful of people given AZD1222 tested seropositive at baseline.

Germline-derived CDR1 and CDR2 are KGHSH and LQKENI. The V and J ends lost 7 bases and 4 bases respectively, with 10 bases between them. There are 12 residues in the CDR3. This specimen was peripheral blood, taken 28 days after the second AZD1222 dose. The V and J genes are TRBV18 and TRBJ1-1; D remains ambiguous. The TCR originated in an adult who received the AZD1222 COVID-19 vaccine. This chain's CDR3 is CASLGSRTEAFF. Written as DNA, the CDR3 is TGTGCCAGCTTAGGGAGTCGCACTGAAGCTTTCTTT.